These T cell receptor beta chains were read from a single sample in a study of blood T cells in healthy people across ages. A single record per CDR3 protein comes from TCRdb applying MiXCR to the 5' RACE reads. The repertoire holds some 1.5 million distinct CDR3 sequences, about 28% seen once, with more than 6% in the top ten. Source material: blood. These receptors came from a woman in her 30s in good health. The CDR3 runs from the conserved cysteine through the conserved F or W. A D gene is named only where the DNA matches it firmly. Some rows mark clone size as missing; the rest say once, few, many or name a class of expanded clone.

J | D | size | V | DNA | CDR3
TRBJ1-1 | . | . | TRBV29-1 | TGCAGCGTTGAAGTACGGGGGCTCAGGATCACTGAAGCTTTCTTT | CSVEVRGLRITEAFF
TRBJ1-6 | . | . | TRBV5-1 | TGCGCCAGCAGCCTGAATCGGGGTTTCCGGTCACCCCTCCACTTT | CASSLNRGFRSPLHF
TRBJ1-6 | . | many | TRBV7-9 | TGTGCCAGTAGCCCGGGCTCCTATAATTCACCCCTCCACTTT | CASSPGSYNSPLHF
TRBJ2-7 | . | many | TRBV3-1 | TGTGCCAGCGGAAGCCTCGTCTACGAGCAGTACTTC | CASGSLVYEQYF
TRBJ2-6 | . | many | TRBV5-1 | TGCGCCAGCAGCTCTCCCGACTCCGGGGCCAACTTCCTGACTTTC | CASSSPDSGANFLTF
TRBJ2-1 | TRBD2 | many | TRBV12-3/TRBV12-4 | TGTGCCAGCAGGACAGCGGGAGGGCCTAAGCAGTTCTTC | CASRTAGGPKQFF
TRBJ1-5 | . | . | TRBV18 | TGTGCCAGCTCACCCTCGCTAGATCAGCCCCAGCATTTT | CASSPSLDQPQHF
TRBJ1-2 | . | few | TRBV4-3 | TGCGCCAGCAGCCAAGATCCAGGGGCCGGCTACACCTTC | CASSQDPGAGYTF
TRBJ2-7 | . | many | TRBV5-1 | TGCGCCAGCAGCATGGACAGGCGGGAAGGCGAGCAGTACTTC | CASSMDRREGEQYF
TRBJ2-2 | . | . | TRBV14 | TGTGCCAGCAGCCATCTCTCCCCCGGGGAGCTGTTTTTT | CASSHLSPGELFF
TRBJ2-3 | . | few | TRBV7-3 | TGTGCCAGCAGTTACGACGGAGTCACAGATACGCAGTATTTT | CASSYDGVTDTQYF
TRBJ2-2 | TRBD2 | . | TRBV20-1 | TGCAGTGCTAGGCGGAGCGGGGGAGGCAACACCGGGGAGCTGTTTTTT | CSARRSGGGNTGELFF
TRBJ2-7 | . | . | TRBV11-2 | TGTGCCAGCAGCTTAGACAGGGCGGCGGAGACCCGGTACTTC | CASSLDRAAETRYF
TRBJ1-2 | . | few | TRBV7-9 | TGTGCCAGCAGCTTCGATTGGAACGATGGCTACACCTTC | CASSFDWNDGYTF
TRBJ2-7 | TRBD1 | . | TRBV6-2/TRBV6-3 | TGTGCCAGCAGCAGTTCTCCGGACAGGGGAAGCGAGCAGTACTTC | CASSSSPDRGSEQYF
TRBJ2-3 | TRBD2 | . | TRBV18 | TGTGCCAGCTCACCACCAACTAGCGGGAGGGACCCAGATACGCAGTATTTT | CASSPPTSGRDPDTQYF
TRBJ2-3 | . | . | TRBV4-2 | TGTGCCAGCAGCCAAGGAGGGGCTGGAGATACGCAGTATTTT | CASSQGGAGDTQYF
TRBJ2-1 | . | few | TRBV20-1 | TGCAGTGCTAGTCCTGGGGGAGCGAGAAATGAGCAGTTCTTC | CSASPGGARNEQFF
TRBJ2-2 | TRBD2 | . | TRBV7-2 | TGTGCCAGCAGGAGGGGACTAGCGGGGACACCGGGCACCGGGGAGCTGTTTTTT | CASRRGLAGTPGTGELFF
TRBJ2-3 | TRBD1 | . | TRBV7-9 | TGTGCCAGCAGCTTGTCCGACAGGGGACCCTGGGATACGCAGTATTTT | CASSLSDRGPWDTQYF
TRBJ2-1 | TRBD1 | . | TRBV24-1 | TGTGCCACCAAATCCGGGACAGGGGGCACGGATGAGCAGTTCTTC | CATKSGTGGTDEQFF
TRBJ2-7 | TRBD1 | . | TRBV18 | TGTGCCAGCTCACCACCTGACAGGGCCGCCTACGAGCAGTACTTC | CASSPPDRAAYEQYF
TRBJ2-5 | TRBD1 | . | TRBV4-1 | TGCGCCAGCAGCCATGCAGACAGGGATGGGGAGACCCAGTACTTC | CASSHADRDGETQYF
TRBJ2-7 | . | . | TRBV4-1 | TGCGCCAGCAGCCAGGGCAGCGGGCCAATTTACGAGCAGTACTTC | CASSQGSGPIYEQYF
TRBJ2-5 | TRBD1 | few | TRBV20-1 | TGCAGTGCTAGACCTGGGACAGGGACGGAAGAGACCCAGTACTTC | CSARPGTGTEETQYF
TRBJ2-3 | TRBD2 | few | TRBV15 | TGTGCCACCAGCAGAGATCTTTTGGCGGGAGGGCCCGCAGATACGCAGTATTTT | CATSRDLLAGGPADTQYF
TRBJ2-7 | TRBD1 | few | TRBV10-1 | TGCGCCAGCAGTGCTGGACAGGGCCGAGGCTACGAGCAGTACTTC | CASSAGQGRGYEQYF
TRBJ1-6 | . | . | TRBV27 | TGTGCCAGCAGTTTCTCTCCGGGGTATGCGGATTCACCCCTCCACTTT | CASSFSPGYADSPLHF
TRBJ2-3 | . | . | TRBV7-6 | TGTGCCAGCAGCTTAGCGGACGGAAGCACAGATACGCAGTATTTT | CASSLADGSTDTQYF
TRBJ2-2 | TRBD2 | . | TRBV7-2 | TGTGCCAGCAAAAGCGGGAGGGCCGGTAACACCGGGGAGCTGTTTTTT | CASKSGRAGNTGELFF
TRBJ1-1 | . | few | TRBV7-8 | TGTGCCAGTAAGGACAGTCGGGGCAGATCTTTCACTGAAGCTTTCTTT | CASKDSRGRSFTEAFF
TRBJ2-4 | TRBD2 | . | TRBV3-1 | TGTGCCAGCAGCCAAATAAAAACTAGCGGGGGGGCCGATGAGCAGTACTTC | CASSQIKTSGGADEQYF
TRBJ2-7 | . | . | TRBV20-1 | TGCAGTGCTAGAGCGGGGTCCTACGAGCAGTACTTC | CSARAGSYEQYF
TRBJ2-2 | TRBD2 | . | TRBV6-5 | TGTGCCAGCAGGGTCCCGGGAGGCAGGACCGGGGAGCTGTTTTTT | CASRVPGGRTGELFF
TRBJ1-4 | . | . | TRBV6-6 | TGTGCCAGCAGCGACAGGAAGGTGACTAATGAAAAACTGTTTTTT | CASSDRKVTNEKLFF
TRBJ1-2 | . | . | TRBV7-2 | TGTGCCAGCACCCCAAGAGGGAACACTGGCTATGGCTACACCTTC | CASTPRGNTGYGYTF
TRBJ2-1 | . | few | TRBV20-1 | TGCAGTGCTAGTACGCCAAGGGAGCAGTTCTTC | CSASTPREQFF
TRBJ1-4 | . | . | TRBV4-3 | TGCGCCAGCAAAGCCCCGGATGAAAAACTGTTTTTT | CASKAPDEKLFF
TRBJ1-6 | . | . | TRBV12-3/TRBV12-4 | TGTGCCAGCAGCCCGGATTTTTACGGCCTTGATCCACCCCTCCACTTT | CASSPDFYGLDPPLHF
TRBJ2-1 | TRBD1 | many | TRBV29-1 | TGCAGCCTCAGGTCGGGACAGGGGGCGCAAGAGCAGTTCTTC | CSLRSGQGAQEQFF